The next 7 T cell receptor beta chains were all read from a single sample in a study of T cells after yellow fever vaccination. A single record per CDR3 protein comes from TCRdb applying MiXCR to the 5' RACE reads. The sample consists of 200,000 to 250,000 distinct CDR3 sequences, 6.9% of them appearing once. Sequenced material: CD4+ T cells sorted from PBMCs, taken 15 days after the yellow fever booster vaccination. All receptors come from a man aged 25-45 years who received the YFV17D yellow fever vaccine.

In this sample, this clonotype turned up a few times. This chain joins TRBV5-1 and TRBJ2-7, with TRBD2 matching 9 bases. This CDR3 is 15 amino acids long. V lost 2 bases, J lost 0 bases, and 3 bases stayed unmatched. Germline loops: CDR1 SGHRS, CDR2 YFSETQ. CDR3 DNA: TGCGCCAGCAGCTTCCTAGCGGGAAGCTCCTACGAGCAGTACTTC. It translates to CASSFLAGSSYEQYF.

In DNA form, the CDR3 reads TGTGCCAGCCGATCAACCGGGACAGCTACAGAGACCCAGTACTTC. Translating it yields CASRSTGTATETQYF. The V and J genes are TRBV5-6 and TRBJ2-5; 7 bases map to TRBD1. With 7 bases clipped from V and 4 bases from J, the junction kept 13 bases outside the gene matches. The CDR3 has 15 residues. The germline CDR1 and CDR2 sequences are SGHDT and YYEEEE.

This clonotype turned up a few times. V gene TRBV4-2 combines with J gene TRBJ2-1, with D uncertain. This CDR3 is 19 amino acids long. Germline-derived CDR1 and CDR2 are LGHNA and YNFKEQ. Trimming took off 0 bases at V and 0 bases at J, with 18 bases between the two ends. The chain's CDR3 is CASSQDVSGFASSYNEQFF. CDR3 sequence (DNA): TGTGCCAGCAGCCAAGATGTGAGTGGGTTCGCAAGCTCCTACAATGAGCAGTTCTTC.

This chain links TRBV4-2 with TRBJ2-5; D might be TRBD1 or TRBD2, each matching 5 bases. The germline V gene has CDR1 LGHNA and CDR2 YNFKEQ. V shed 2 bases and J shed 0 bases, with 10 bases lying between them. The CDR3 totals 15 residues. The CDR3 DNA is TGTGCCAGCAGCCAAAGGGGAGCGGACCAAGAGACCCAGTACTTC. Translating it yields CASSQRGADQETQYF.

This clonotype was picked up many times. The chain joins TRBV5-4 to TRBJ1-1, with D possibly TRBD1 on 6 matching bases. The CDR3 length is 15 residues. With 2 bases removed from V and 1 base from J, the gap between germline ends came to 12 bases. Looked up from germline, CDR1 is SGHNT and CDR2 is YYREEE (reference sequence). The CDR3 DNA is TGTGCCAGCAGCTTTGGGGGCTGGCAGAACACTGAAGCTTTCTTT. Protein sequence: CASSFGGWQNTEAFF.

This clonotype was counted at least ten times. J is TRBJ2-5 and V is TRBV7-8; possible D gene TRBD2, 7 bases. V gave up 8 bases and J gave up 5 bases, with 12 bases separating them. The germline V gene has CDR1 SGHVS and CDR2 FQNEAQ. The CDR3 extends over 12 amino acids. The CDR3 loop reads CASGLGGETQYF. The CDR3 region has the DNA TGTGCCAGCGGACTAGGGGGGGAGACCCAGTACTTC.

The V call is TRBV29-1, the J call TRBJ2-1, with 8 bases fitting TRBD1. The J segment lost 0 bases and the V segment lost 6 bases, leaving 4 bases of the junction unmatched. The CDR3 is 14 residues long. Germline-derived CDR1 and CDR2 are SQVTM and ANQGSEA. The CDR3 nucleotides read TGCAGCGTGGAACAGGGGGTCTCCTACAATGAGCAGTTCTTC. Translated: CSVEQGVSYNEQFF.